This is a list of T cell receptor beta chains from one sample in a study of T cells expressing NK-cell markers. TCRdb re-analyzed the 5' RACE reads; it lists each CDR3 protein once, without DNA. Its clone listing holds approximately 170,000 distinct CDR3 sequences. Material: blood T cells: a sorted CD56 or NKG2C T cell subset, CD4+ or CD8+ T cells, or bulk PBMC T cells (not recorded which). These receptor sequences come from a man between 18 and 69 years old in good health. CDR3s include the opening cysteine and the closing phenylalanine or tryptophan. Fields, in order: CDR3 protein, V gene, J gene.

CASSQEEGYLGNGYTF	TRBV4-2	TRBJ1-2
CASSEAGGTYEQYF	TRBV19	TRBJ2-7
CSAERDGLDEQYF	TRBV20-1	TRBJ2-7
CASSLDLADTGELFF	TRBV18	TRBJ2-2
CASRGEGRDYEQYF	TRBV28	TRBJ2-7
CASSLLQGPYGEAFF	TRBV12-3/TRBV12-4	TRBJ1-1
CASSNTRTTQYF	TRBV7-9	TRBJ2-3
CASRPGQLAEAFF	TRBV6-6	TRBJ1-1
CASKALAGNANTGELFF	TRBV19	TRBJ2-2
CASETTSGGAYEQFF	TRBV6-5	TRBJ2-1
CASSTGAGGLSDTQYF	TRBV9	TRBJ2-3
CASSQVSGGHPYEQYF	TRBV3-1	TRBJ2-7